Listed here are 10 T cell receptor beta chains from one sample, sequenced in a study of OX40 agonist ivuxolimab in advanced cancers. Profiling relied on immunoSEQ multiplex PCR, and the TCRdb table lists in-frame clones only, not all of them. The sample holds about 88,000 clones, around 85% seen once. The sequenced sample was CD4+ or CD8+ T cells sorted from blood, obtained in a trial of the OX40 agonist ivuxolimab. These TCRs come from an adult with an advanced solid tumor such as melanoma, head and neck, liver or kidney cancer.

This clone was found a few times. The genes are TRBV19 and TRBJ2-2, with D hard to call. V lost 1 base and J 6 bases, leaving 9 bases between the germline ends. Germline CDR1 is LNHDA and CDR2 is SQIVND (reference sequence). This CDR3 comprises 14 residues. The CDR3 bases are TGTGCCAGTAGTATAGGAGCGAGAGCCGGGGAGCTGTTTTTT. Its protein product is CASSIGARAGELFF.

This chain links TRBV5-5 with TRBJ2-7; 9 positions agree with TRBD1. The CDR3 has 15 residues. The germline V gene encodes CDR1 SGHKS and CDR2 YYEKEE (reference sequence). With V trimmed by 4 bases and J by 1 base, 6 bases remained unmatched. The CDR3 protein is CASSARDRVSYEQYF. CDR3 nucleotide sequence: TGTGCCAGCAGCGCGAGGGACAGGGTTTCCTACGAGCAGTACTTC.

The V and J genes are TRBV7-2 and TRBJ1-3; D unclear. In germline, CDR1 is SGHTA, CDR2 FQGNSA. V was pared by 0 bases and J by 0 bases, with 9 bases between. CDR3 length equals 16 residues. Here the CDR3 reads CASSLAPTSSGNTIYF. CDR3 DNA: TGTGCCAGCAGCTTAGCCCCCACCAGCTCTGGAAACACCATATATTTT.

This clone has a single count. The genes are TRBV25-1 and TRBJ1-2; D is undetermined. Germline V gives CDR1 MGHDK, CDR2 SYGVNS. V was trimmed by 2 bases and J by 0 bases, leaving 4 bases between them. CDR3 length equals 13 residues. CDR3 sequence (DNA): TGTGCCAGCAGTGAACTGGCTAACTATGGCTACACCTTC. It encodes CASSELANYGYTF.

This sequence joins TRBV7-2 and TRBJ2-2; D call uncertain. Germline CDR1 is SGHTA and CDR2 is FQGNSA. The CDR3 is made up of 15 amino acids. V lost 0 bases and J 2 bases, leaving 7 bases between the germline ends. DNA of the CDR3: TGTGCCAGCAGCTTAGCGGTTAGAAACACCGGGGAGCTGTTTTTT. Protein product: CASSLAVRNTGELFF. Complete variable domain (other parts from reference TRBV7-2 and TRBJ2-2): GAGVSQSPSNKVTEKGKDVELRCDPISGHTALYWYRQSLGQGLEFLIYFQGNSAPDKSGLPSDRFSAERTGGSVSTLTIQRTQQEDSAVYLCASSLAVRNTGELFFGEGSRLTVL.

This clone was seen only a few times. The V gene is TRBV2, the J gene TRBJ1-1, with a weak D call TRBD1 (5 bases). V was cut by 11 bases and J by 2 bases, with 15 bases left in between. This CDR3 has 13 amino acids. Germline V CDR1 and CDR2: SNHLY, FYNNEI. As DNA, the CDR3 is TGTGCCGAACAGGAGCGGATTAACACTGAAGCTTTCTTT. Protein sequence: CAEQERINTEAFF.

This clone was seen only once. The chain recombines TRBV7-9 with TRBJ2-1; weak D call: TRBD2 (7 bases). This CDR3 has 16 residues. V shed 1 base and J shed 4 bases, with 14 bases lying between them. Germline CDR1 reads SEHNR; CDR2 reads FQNEAQ (reference sequence). This CDR3 reads CASSLVRGGRYNEQFF. In DNA, the CDR3 is TGTGCCAGCAGCTTAGTAAGGGGGGGTCGATACAATGAGCAGTTCTTC.

The rearrangement links TRBV7-2 to TRBJ1-5; D is ambiguous. V lost 5 bases, J lost 0 bases, and 11 bases lay in between. The CDR3 sequence is 15 residues long. Germline loops: CDR1 SGHTA, CDR2 FQGNSA. The CDR3 sequence is CASSLRQDSNQPQHF. For the CDR3, the DNA is TGTGCCAGCAGCCTTAGGCAGGATAGCAATCAGCCCCAGCATTTT.

The J gene is TRBJ2-3, the V gene TRBV19, with D maybe TRBD1 (5 bases). CDR1 LNHDA and CDR2 SQIVND come from the germline V gene (reference sequence). The CDR3 is made up of 15 amino acids. V was trimmed by 3 bases and J by 2 bases, leaving 12 bases between them. CDR3 region: CASSMGGATTDTQYF. The CDR3 nucleotides read TGTGCCAGTAGTATGGGTGGGGCCACCACAGATACGCAGTATTTT.

V and J are TRBV10-3 and TRBJ1-4; 9 bases match TRBD1. V was pared by 9 bases and J by 6 bases, with 11 bases of the junction left unmatched. The germline gives CDR1 ENHRY, CDR2 SYGVKD. The CDR3 is made up of 15 amino acids. CDR3 sequence reads: CAISLDGDRDEKLFF. CDR3 DNA: TGTGCCATTTCCCTAGACGGGGACAGGGATGAAAAACTGTTTTTT.